This T cell receptor beta chain comes out of a study of immune heterogeneity within non-small cell lung tumors. The study's findings and limits: The study found that local T-cell clonality correlated moderately but significantly with local tumor mutational burden (R about 0.34). Each patient's tumor sites shared recurring identical dominant CDR3 beta clonotypes, and individual sites also carried their own high-frequency clones.

About this clonotype: Its specificity is not known.

CDR3 size: 18 residues. Germline CDR1 and CDR2: LNHNV and YYDKDF (reference sequence). Losses at the gene ends were 0 bases for V and 4 bases for J; bases not matched to a gene: 7. TCR beta CDR3 regions came from multiplex PCR with 32 forward V and 13 reverse J primers. TCRdb passed the multiplex PCR reads through MiXCR, listing each CDR3 protein once. The sample yields about 11,000 distinct CDR3 sequences, approximately 20% seen once. Samples each supplied about 650 ng of bulk tumor genomic DNA as template. Far-apart biopsies, several per primary tumor, were taken during surgery. Curative surgical treatment was performed in patients who had newly diagnosed, untreated non-small cell lung cancer.

The clonotype was recovered from a man aged 55 to 69 with non-small cell lung cancer. Sequenced material: lung tumor tissue. V and J are TRBV15 and TRBJ2-1; 12 positions agree with TRBD2. The CDR3 loop is CATSRDSTSGRDYNEQFF. The CDR3 DNA sequence: TGTGCCACCAGCAGAGATTCGACTAGCGGGAGAGATTACAATGAGCAGTTCTTC.